This T cell receptor beta chain stems from a study of early T cells in non-severe SARS-CoV-2 infection. Regarding the study as a whole: Using VDJdb, the matching emphasized anti-spike CD8 responses while missing private and CD4 specificities.

Via MiXCR, TCRdb re-called the 5' RACE reads, giving one row per CDR3 protein. Here the sample spans approximately 30,000 distinct CDR3 sequences, 4% to 5% being singletons. This clonotype was counted ten times or more. The antigen remains unidentified. V shed 2 bases and J 4 bases; nucleotides not matched to a gene: 7. CDR1 and CDR2 from the germline V gene are SGHTA and FQGTGA. This CDR3 contains 16 residues. The TCR sequence derives from an adult who was a healthcare worker with PCR-confirmed SARS-CoV-2 infection or an uninfected control (not recorded which). V and J are TRBV7-3 and TRBJ2-3; 9 bases line up with TRBD2. Sequencing was performed on whole blood. The CDR3 sequence is CASSLQSGGRADTQYF. The CDR3 DNA is TGTGCCAGCAGCTTACAGAGCGGGGGGAGGGCAGATACGCAGTATTTT.